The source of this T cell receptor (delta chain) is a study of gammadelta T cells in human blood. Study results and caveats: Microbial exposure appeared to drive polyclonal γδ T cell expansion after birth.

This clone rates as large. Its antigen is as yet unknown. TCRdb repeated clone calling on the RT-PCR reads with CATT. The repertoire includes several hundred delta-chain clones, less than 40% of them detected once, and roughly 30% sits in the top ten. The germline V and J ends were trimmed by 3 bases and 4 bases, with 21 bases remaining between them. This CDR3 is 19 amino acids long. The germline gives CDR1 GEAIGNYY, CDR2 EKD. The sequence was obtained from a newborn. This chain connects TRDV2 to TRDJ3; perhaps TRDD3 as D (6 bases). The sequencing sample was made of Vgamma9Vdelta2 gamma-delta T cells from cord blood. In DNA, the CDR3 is TGTGCCTGTGACCGAACTACGCTGGGGAAGGCGTGGGACACCCGACAGATGTTTTTC. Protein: CACDRTTLGKAWDTRQMFF.